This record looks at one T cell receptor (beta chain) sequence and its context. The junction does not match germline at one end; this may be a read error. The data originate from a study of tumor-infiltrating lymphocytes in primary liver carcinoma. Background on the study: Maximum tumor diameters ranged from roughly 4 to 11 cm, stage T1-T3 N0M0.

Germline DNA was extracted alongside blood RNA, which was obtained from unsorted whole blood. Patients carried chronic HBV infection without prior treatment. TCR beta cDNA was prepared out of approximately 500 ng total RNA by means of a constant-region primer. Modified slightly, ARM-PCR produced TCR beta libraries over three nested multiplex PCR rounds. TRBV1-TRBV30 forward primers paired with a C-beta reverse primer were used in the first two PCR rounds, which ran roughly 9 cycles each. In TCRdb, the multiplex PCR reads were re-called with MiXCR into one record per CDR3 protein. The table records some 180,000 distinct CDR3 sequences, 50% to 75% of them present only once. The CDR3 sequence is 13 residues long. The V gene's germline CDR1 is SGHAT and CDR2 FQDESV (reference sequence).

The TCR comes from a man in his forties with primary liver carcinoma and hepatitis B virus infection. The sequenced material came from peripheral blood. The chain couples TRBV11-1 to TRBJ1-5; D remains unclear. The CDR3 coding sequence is TGTGCCAACAGCTCCGGGCCAGATCAGCTCCAGCATTTT. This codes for CANSSGPDQLQHF.